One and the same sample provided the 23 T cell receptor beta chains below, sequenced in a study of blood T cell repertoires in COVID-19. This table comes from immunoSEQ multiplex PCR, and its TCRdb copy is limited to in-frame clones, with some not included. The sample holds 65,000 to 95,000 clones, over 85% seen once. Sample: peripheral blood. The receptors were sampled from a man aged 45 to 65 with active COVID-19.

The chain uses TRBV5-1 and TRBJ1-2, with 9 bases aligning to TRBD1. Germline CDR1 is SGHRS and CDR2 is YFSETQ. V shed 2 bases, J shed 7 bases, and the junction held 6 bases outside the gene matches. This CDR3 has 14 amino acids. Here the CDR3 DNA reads TGCGCCAGCAGCTTAATACAGGGGGCCGTTGGCTACACCTTC. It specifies CASSLIQGAVGYTF.

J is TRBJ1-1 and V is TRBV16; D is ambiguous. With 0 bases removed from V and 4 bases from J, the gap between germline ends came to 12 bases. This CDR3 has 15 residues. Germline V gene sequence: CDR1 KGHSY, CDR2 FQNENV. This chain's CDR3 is CASSQSPGESTEAFF. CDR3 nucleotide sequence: TGTGCCAGCAGCCAATCCCCCGGGGAGAGCACTGAAGCTTTCTTT.

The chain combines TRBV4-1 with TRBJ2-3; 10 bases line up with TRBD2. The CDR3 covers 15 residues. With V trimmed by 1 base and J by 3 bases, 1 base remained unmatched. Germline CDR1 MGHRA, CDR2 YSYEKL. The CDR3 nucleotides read TGCGCCAGCAGCCAAGCACTAGCGGGAACAGATACGCAGTATTTT. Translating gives CASSQALAGTDTQYF.

CDR3 sequence (DNA): TGTGCCAGCAGCGTAGCTTCTTGGCAGGACTATGGCTACACCTTC. Translated, it gives CASSVASWQDYGYTF. This chain uses TRBV9 with TRBJ1-2, with D hard to call. V lost 0 bases, J lost 3 bases, and 12 bases lay in between. Germline V gives CDR1 SGDLS, CDR2 YYNGEE. The CDR3 runs 15 residues.

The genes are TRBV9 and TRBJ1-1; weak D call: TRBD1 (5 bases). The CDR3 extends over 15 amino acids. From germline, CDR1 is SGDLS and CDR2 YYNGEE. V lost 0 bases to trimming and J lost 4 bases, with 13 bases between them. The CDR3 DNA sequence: TGTGCCAGCAGCGTAGCAGAAGGGGCCGGCACTGAAGCTTTCTTT. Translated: CASSVAEGAGTEAFF.

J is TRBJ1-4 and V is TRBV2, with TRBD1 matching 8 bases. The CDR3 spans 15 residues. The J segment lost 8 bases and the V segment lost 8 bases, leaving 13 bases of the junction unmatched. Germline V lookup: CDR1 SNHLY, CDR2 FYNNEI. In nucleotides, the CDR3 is TGTGCCAGCGCAGGGGGCGGCCTTGGAGGGGAAAAACTGTTTTTT. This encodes CASAGGGLGGEKLFF.

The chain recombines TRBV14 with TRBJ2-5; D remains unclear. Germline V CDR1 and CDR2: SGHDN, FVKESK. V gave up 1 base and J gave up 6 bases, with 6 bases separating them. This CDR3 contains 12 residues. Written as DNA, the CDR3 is TGTGCCAGCAGCCAAGTTCAGAAGACCCAGTACTTC. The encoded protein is CASSQVQKTQYF.

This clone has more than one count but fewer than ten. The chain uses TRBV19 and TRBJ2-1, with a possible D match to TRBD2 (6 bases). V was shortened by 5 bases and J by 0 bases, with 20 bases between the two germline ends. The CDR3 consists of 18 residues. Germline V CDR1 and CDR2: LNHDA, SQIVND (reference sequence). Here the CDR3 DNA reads TGTGCCAGTAGTTCCTTGCGGGATCCTCCCCTCTCCTACAATGAGCAGTTCTTC. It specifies CASSSLRDPPLSYNEQFF.

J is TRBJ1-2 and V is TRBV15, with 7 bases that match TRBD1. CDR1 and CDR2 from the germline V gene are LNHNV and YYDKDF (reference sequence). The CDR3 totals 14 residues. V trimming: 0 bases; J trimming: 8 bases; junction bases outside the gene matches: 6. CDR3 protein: CATSRETGLGGYTF. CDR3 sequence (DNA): TGTGCCACCAGCAGAGAGACAGGGCTGGGAGGCTACACCTTC. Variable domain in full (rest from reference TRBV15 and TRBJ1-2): DAMVIQNPRYQVTQFGKPVTLSCSQTLNHNVMYWYQQKSSQAPKLLFHYYDKDFNNEADTPDNFQSRRPNTSFCFLDIRSPGLGDTAMYLCATSRETGLGGYTFGSGTRLTVV.

Here the CDR3 DNA reads TGTGCCAGTAAGGCCAGGGGCTCCTACAATGAGCAGTTCTTC. It specifies CASKARGSYNEQFF. V and J are TRBV19 and TRBJ2-1, with D possibly TRBD1 on 6 matching bases. Germline V gene sequence: CDR1 LNHDA, CDR2 SQIVND (reference sequence). Trimming removed 7 bases from V and 0 bases from J, with 10 bases in between. CDR3 length: 14 residues.

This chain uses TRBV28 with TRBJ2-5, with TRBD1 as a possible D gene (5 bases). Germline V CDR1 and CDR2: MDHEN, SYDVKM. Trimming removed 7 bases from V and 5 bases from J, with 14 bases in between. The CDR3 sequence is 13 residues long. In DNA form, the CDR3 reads TGTGCCAGCACCCCCGGACAAGGGGAGACCCAGTACTTC. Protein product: CASTPGQGETQYF.

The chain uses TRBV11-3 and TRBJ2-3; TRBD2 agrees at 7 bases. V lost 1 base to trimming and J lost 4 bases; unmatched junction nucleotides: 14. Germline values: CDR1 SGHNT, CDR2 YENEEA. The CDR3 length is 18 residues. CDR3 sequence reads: CASSLGRLGGVGSDTQYF. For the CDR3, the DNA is TGTGCCAGCAGCTTAGGTCGGCTTGGGGGGGTGGGTTCAGATACGCAGTATTTT.

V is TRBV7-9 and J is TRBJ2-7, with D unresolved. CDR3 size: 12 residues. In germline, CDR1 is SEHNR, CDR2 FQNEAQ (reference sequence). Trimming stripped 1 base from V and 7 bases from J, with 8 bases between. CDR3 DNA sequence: TGTGCCAGCAGCTTAGGAGGAAGGGAGCAGTACTTC. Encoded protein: CASSLGGREQYF.

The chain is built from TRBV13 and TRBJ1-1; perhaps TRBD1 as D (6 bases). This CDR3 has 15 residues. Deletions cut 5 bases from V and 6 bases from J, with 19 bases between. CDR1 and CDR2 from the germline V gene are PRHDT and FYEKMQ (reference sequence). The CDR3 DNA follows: TGTGCCAGCAGCGCTCGCGAAACGAGGGGGTCTGAAGCTTTCTTT. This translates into CASSARETRGSEAFF.

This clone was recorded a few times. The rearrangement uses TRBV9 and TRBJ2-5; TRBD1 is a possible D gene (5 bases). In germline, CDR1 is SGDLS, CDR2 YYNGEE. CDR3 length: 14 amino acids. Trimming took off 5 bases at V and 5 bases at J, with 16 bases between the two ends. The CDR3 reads CASSRQSLFETQYF. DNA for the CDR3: TGTGCCAGCAGTAGACAGTCCCTATTCGAGACCCAGTACTTC. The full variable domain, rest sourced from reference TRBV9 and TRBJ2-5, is DSGVTQTPKHLITATGQRVTLRCSPRSGDLSVYWYQQSLDQGLQFLIQYYNGEERAKGNILERFSAQQFPDLHSELNLSSLELGDSALYFCASSRQSLFETQYFGPGTRLLVL.

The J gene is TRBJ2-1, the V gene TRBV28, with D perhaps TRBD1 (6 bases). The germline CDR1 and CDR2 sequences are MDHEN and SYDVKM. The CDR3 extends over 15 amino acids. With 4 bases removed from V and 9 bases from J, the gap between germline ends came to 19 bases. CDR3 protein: CASSSTLDRSSEQFF. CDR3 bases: TGTGCCAGCAGTTCGACCCTGGACAGAAGCAGTGAGCAGTTCTTC.

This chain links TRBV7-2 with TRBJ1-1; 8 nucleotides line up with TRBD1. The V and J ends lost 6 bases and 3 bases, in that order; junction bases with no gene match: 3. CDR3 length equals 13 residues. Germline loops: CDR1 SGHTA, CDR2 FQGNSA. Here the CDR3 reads CASRDRADTEAFF. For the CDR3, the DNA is TGTGCCAGCAGGGACAGGGCAGACACTGAAGCTTTCTTT. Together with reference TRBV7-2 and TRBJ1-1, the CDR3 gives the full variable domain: GAGVSQSPSNKVTEKGKDVELRCDPISGHTALYWYRQSLGQGLEFLIYFQGNSAPDKSGLPSDRFSAERTGGSVSTLTIQRTQQEDSAVYLCASRDRADTEAFFGQGTRLTVV.

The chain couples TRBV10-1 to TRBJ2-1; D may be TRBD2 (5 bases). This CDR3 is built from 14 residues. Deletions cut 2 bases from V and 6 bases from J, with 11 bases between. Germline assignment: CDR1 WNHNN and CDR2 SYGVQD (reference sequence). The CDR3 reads CASSESSRGNEQFF. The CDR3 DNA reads TGCGCCAGCAGTGAGAGTAGTCGGGGCAATGAGCAGTTCTTC.

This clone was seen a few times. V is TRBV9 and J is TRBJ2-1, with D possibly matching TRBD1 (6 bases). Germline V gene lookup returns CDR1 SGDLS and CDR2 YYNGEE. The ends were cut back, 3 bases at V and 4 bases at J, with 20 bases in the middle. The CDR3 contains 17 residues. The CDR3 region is CASSARGRQGAYNEQFF. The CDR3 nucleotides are TGTGCCAGCAGCGCCAGGGGAAGGCAGGGAGCTTACAATGAGCAGTTCTTC.

Here the CDR3 DNA reads TGTGCCAGCAGCCTTGGGACTAGCGGGGGGACAGATACGCAGTATTTT. This encodes CASSLGTSGGTDTQYF. J is TRBJ2-3 and V is TRBV7-9, with 15 positions matching TRBD2. Germline-derived CDR1 and CDR2 are SEHNR and FQNEAQ (reference sequence). J lost 3 bases, V lost 5 bases, and 3 bases had no gene match. The CDR3 is 16 residues long.

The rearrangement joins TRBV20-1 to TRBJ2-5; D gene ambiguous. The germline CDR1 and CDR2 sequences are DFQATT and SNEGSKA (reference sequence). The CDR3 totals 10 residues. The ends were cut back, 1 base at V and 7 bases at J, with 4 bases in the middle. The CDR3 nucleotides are TGCAGTGCTAGAGTGGCGACCCAGTACTTC. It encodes CSARVATQYF.

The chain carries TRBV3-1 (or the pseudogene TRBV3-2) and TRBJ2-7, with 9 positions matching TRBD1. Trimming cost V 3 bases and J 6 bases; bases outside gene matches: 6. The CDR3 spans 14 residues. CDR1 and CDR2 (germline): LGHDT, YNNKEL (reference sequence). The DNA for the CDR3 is TGTGCCAGCAGCCAGCCGGGACAGGGTGCCGAGCAGTACTTC. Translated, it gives CASSQPGQGAEQYF.

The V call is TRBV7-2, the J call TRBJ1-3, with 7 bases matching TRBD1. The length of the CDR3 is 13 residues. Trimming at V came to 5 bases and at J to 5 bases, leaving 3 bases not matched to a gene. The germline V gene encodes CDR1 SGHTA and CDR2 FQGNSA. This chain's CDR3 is CASSTDRRNTIYF. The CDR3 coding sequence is TGTGCCAGCAGCACGGACAGGCGAAACACCATATATTTT.